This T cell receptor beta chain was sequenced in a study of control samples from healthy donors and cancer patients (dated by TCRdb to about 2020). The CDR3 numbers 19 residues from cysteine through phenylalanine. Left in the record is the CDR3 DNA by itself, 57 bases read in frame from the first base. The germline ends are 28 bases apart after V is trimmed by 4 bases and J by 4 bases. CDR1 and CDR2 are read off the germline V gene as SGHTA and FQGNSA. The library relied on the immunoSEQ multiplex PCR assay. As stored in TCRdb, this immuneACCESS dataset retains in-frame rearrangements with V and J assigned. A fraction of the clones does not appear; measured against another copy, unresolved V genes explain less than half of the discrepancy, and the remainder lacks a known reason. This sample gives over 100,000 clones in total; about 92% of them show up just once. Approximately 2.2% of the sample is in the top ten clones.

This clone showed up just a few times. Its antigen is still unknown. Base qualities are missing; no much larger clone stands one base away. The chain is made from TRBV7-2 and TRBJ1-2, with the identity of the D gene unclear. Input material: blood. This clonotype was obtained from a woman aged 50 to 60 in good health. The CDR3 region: CASSYSPVGAIALIYGYTF. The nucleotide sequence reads TGTGCCAGCAGCTATTCCCCGGTCGGAGCAATAGCCCTAATCTATGGCTACACCTTC.